This T cell receptor beta chain was identified in a study of blood T cell repertoires in COVID-19. Germline V gene lookup returns CDR1 MNHEY and CDR2 SVGAGI. The CDR3 loop spans 16 amino acids. V was cut by 1 base and J by 1 base, with 13 bases left in between. Method: immunoSEQ multiplex PCR; TCRdb's copy keeps in-frame clones and lacks some. The sample lists about 280,000 clones; roughly 85% were seen once. The origin of this receptor is a woman in her forties or fifties who had recovered from COVID-19. The chain employs TRBV6-5 and TRBJ1-1, with a weak D call TRBD1 (6 bases). Sequencing was done on a sample of PBMCs or T cells enriched from blood (not recorded which). CDR3 in amino acids: CASSYYWTERNTEAFF. CDR3 nucleotides: TGTGCCAGCAGTTACTATTGGACAGAAAGGAACACTGAAGCTTTCTTT.